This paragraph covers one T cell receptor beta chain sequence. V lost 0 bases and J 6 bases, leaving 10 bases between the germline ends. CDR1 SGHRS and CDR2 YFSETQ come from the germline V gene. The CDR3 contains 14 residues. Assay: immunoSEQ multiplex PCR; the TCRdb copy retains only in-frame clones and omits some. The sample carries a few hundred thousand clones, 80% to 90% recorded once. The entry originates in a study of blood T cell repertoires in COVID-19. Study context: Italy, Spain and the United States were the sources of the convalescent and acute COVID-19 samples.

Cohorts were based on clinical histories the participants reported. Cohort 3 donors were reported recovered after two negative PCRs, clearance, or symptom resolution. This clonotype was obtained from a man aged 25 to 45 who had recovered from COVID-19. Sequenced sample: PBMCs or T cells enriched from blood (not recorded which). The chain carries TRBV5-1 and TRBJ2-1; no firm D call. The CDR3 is CASSLDYPGNEQFF. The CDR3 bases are TGCGCCAGCAGCTTGGACTACCCTGGCAATGAGCAGTTCTTC.